The 10 T cell receptor beta chains reported below all come from one sample, sequenced in a study of shared clonotypes between healthy human individuals. Generated by immunoSEQ multiplex PCR, the TCRdb table keeps only in-frame clones and is missing some. The profile shows 2.3 million or so clones, approximately 95% of them singletons. The sample taken for sequencing was naive CD4+ T cells from PBMCs. Subset in this sample: CD45RA+ positively selected. The origin of the receptors is a man between 18 and 35 years old in good health. Some clones in this sample may be carry-over from other donors' samples.

The chain has TRBV7-6 and TRBJ1-5; possibly TRBD1 for D (5 bases). CDR1 and CDR2 from the germline V gene are SGHVS and FNYEAQ. The CDR3 is made up of 17 amino acids. V lost 5 bases to trimming and J lost 2 bases, with 19 bases between them. CDR3 in amino acids: CASSPRPLRVGNQPQHF. CDR3 sequence (DNA): TGTGCCAGCAGCCCAAGGCCTCTCAGGGTCGGCAATCAGCCCCAGCATTTT.

J is TRBJ2-7 and V is TRBV5-4; D is uncertain. Germline CDR1 and CDR2: SGHNT and YYREEE (reference sequence). V was cut by 0 bases and J by 8 bases, with 12 bases left in between. This CDR3 has 13 amino acids. In nucleotides, the CDR3 is TGTGCCAGCAGCTTGGGTCAGCCTACTCAGCAGTACTTC. This codes for CASSLGQPTQQYF.

The chain couples TRBV4-1 to TRBJ2-7, with D perhaps matching TRBD1 (6 bases). Trimming took off 4 bases at V and 2 bases at J, with 15 bases between the two ends. This CDR3 contains 15 residues. Germline CDR1 MGHRA, CDR2 YSYEKL. The CDR3 DNA reads TGCGCCAGCAGCCCGACGGACAGCTATGCCTACGAGCAGTACTTC. It codes for CASSPTDSYAYEQYF.

J is TRBJ2-5 and V is TRBV28; D is unclear. Trimming took 5 bases from V and 2 from J, leaving 9 bases between them. CDR3 length: 13 amino acids. Germline assignment: CDR1 MDHEN and CDR2 SYDVKM. CDR3: CASSITRQETQYF. CDR3 bases: TGTGCCAGCAGTATTACCAGGCAAGAGACCCAGTACTTC.

The chain joins TRBV5-4 to TRBJ2-7; D is ambiguous. Per germline, CDR1 SGHNT and CDR2 YYREEE (reference sequence). V lost 4 bases and J lost 4, with 15 bases in between. The CDR3 is 14 residues long. In DNA form, the CDR3 reads TGTGCCAGCAGCACAACCGGGCCCACTTACGAGCAGTACTTC. It specifies CASSTTGPTYEQYF.

The J gene is TRBJ2-5, the V gene TRBV5-1; TRBD2 aligns across 11 bases. V trimming: 5 bases; J trimming: 2 bases; junction bases outside the gene matches: 8. There are 16 residues in the CDR3. Germline V gene lookup returns CDR1 SGHRS and CDR2 YFSETQ. CDR3 in DNA: TGCGCCAGCAGTCCTACAATAGCGGGGGGGCAAGAGACCCAGTACTTC. As protein: CASSPTIAGGQETQYF. Full variable domain (remainder filled in from reference TRBV5-1 and TRBJ2-5): KAGVTQTPRYLIKTRGQQVTLSCSPISGHRSVSWYQQTPGQGLQFLFEYFSETQRNKGNFPGRFSGRQFSNSRSEMNVSTLELGDSALYLCASSPTIAGGQETQYFGPGTRLLVL.

The chain is built from TRBV27 and TRBJ1-1, with D possibly being TRBD1 (5 bases). This CDR3 contains 17 residues. In germline, CDR1 is MNHEY, CDR2 SMNVEV (reference sequence). Trimming took 3 bases from V and 5 from J, leaving 22 bases between them. The CDR3 DNA sequence: TGTGCCAGCAGTTTTCGGGTATCTGGGCGGGGGGTGACTGAAGCTTTCTTT. It encodes CASSFRVSGRGVTEAFF.

Here the CDR3 DNA reads TGTGCCATCAGTAACCGAGGGACTGAAGCTTTCTTT. Translated: CAISNRGTEAFF. The chain carries TRBV10-3 and TRBJ1-1, with D unresolved. CDR1 is ENHRY and CDR2 is SYGVKD in the germline V gene. CDR3 length: 12 residues. V was shortened by 5 bases and J by 5 bases, with 9 bases between the two germline ends.

This clone appeared once. The chain has TRBV27 and TRBJ2-1; the match to TRBD2 covers 9 bases. V trimming: 6 bases; J trimming: 2 bases; junction bases outside the gene matches: 2. This CDR3 is 14 amino acids long. Per germline, CDR1 MNHEY and CDR2 SMNVEV (reference sequence). The CDR3 region has the DNA TGTGCCAGCAGGAGACTAGCGGCCTACAATGAGCAGTTCTTC. Residues: CASRRLAAYNEQFF.

As concerns this clone: This same CDR3 is encoded by further DNA sequences in the sample. The rearrangement joins TRBV4-1 to TRBJ2-5, with TRBD2 matching over 7 bases. This CDR3 comprises 15 residues. Germline V gene data show CDR1 as MGHRA and CDR2 as YSYEKL. The trim removed 1 base at V and 2 bases at J, leaving 4 bases unmatched. The CDR3 protein is CASSQAGTTQETQYF. The CDR3 bases are TGCGCCAGCAGCCAAGCGGGGACTACGCAAGAGACCCAGTACTTC.